Listed below are T cell receptor beta chains from one sample, sequenced in a study of T-cell memory formation after mild COVID-19. One entry per CDR3 protein results from TCRdb running MiXCR on the 5' RACE reads. The sample lists 15,000 or so distinct CDR3 sequences; roughly 25% were seen once. What was sequenced was PBMCs or a T cell subset sorted from them (not recorded which). The receptors stem from a man between 18 and 29 years old who had mild COVID-19 (a few samples of this study predate the infection). Cell type and time point are not known. Both conserved end residues are part of each CDR3.

V,J,CDR3
TRBV5-1,TRBJ2-1,CASSSPGNSLYNEQFF
TRBV4-1,TRBJ2-2,CASSQVGLAGDTGELFF
TRBV10-3,TRBJ2-5,CAISELGLAVPQETQYF
TRBV2,TRBJ2-5,CASSAYQETQYF
TRBV4-2,TRBJ2-7,CASSQDGGYEQYF
TRBV7-9,TRBJ2-7,CASSEIVDSSYEQYF
TRBV12-3/TRBV12-4,TRBJ2-3,CASSPRGSDTQYF
TRBV18,TRBJ2-1,CASSPPGPYNEQFF
TRBV4-3,TRBJ2-5,CASSQRIAQETQYF
TRBV2,TRBJ1-1,CASISTAAGVAFF
TRBV4-3,TRBJ2-5,CASSQVRGGQQETQYF
TRBV27,TRBJ2-5,CASSSGTGGFETQYF
TRBV7-2,TRBJ2-1,CASSLGTGMYNEQFF
TRBV27,TRBJ1-4,CASSHTGTRKLFF
TRBV12-3/TRBV12-4,TRBJ1-5,CASSFAGYNQPQHF
TRBV7-9,TRBJ2-7,CASSLGTGISYEQYF
TRBV4-3,TRBJ1-2,CASSPMQDFLYGYTF
TRBV4-1,TRBJ2-4,CASSQWGLLGRNIQYF
TRBV7-3,TRBJ2-1,CASSLQTGNEQFF
TRBV19,TRBJ2-3,CASSPGTRSSTDTQYF
TRBV7-9,TRBJ2-5,CASSSPLGETQYF
TRBV7-9,TRBJ2-1,CASSLAGTSGGLRGYNEQFF
TRBV20-1,TRBJ2-3,CSARSRGNTQYF
TRBV5-6,TRBJ2-7,CASSFGAGEYYEQYF
TRBV4-2,TRBJ2-6,CASSQDLWGEGTGANVLTF
TRBV4-3,TRBJ2-2,CASSLGWPGQGRTGELFF
TRBV6-6,TRBJ2-7,CASSYSQGDFYEQYF
TRBV7-3,TRBJ2-1,CASSWGSSYNEQFF
TRBV5-4,TRBJ1-1,CASSFEIGGQGEAFF